These 12 T cell receptor beta chains came from one sample sequenced in a study of T cells after yellow fever vaccination. TCRdb re-analysed the 5' RACE reads in MiXCR, keeping a single row per CDR3 protein. Of over 300,000 distinct CDR3 sequences in the sample, around 4% are singletons; the top ten hold around 20%. Sample: PBMCs, taken on the day of the yellow fever booster vaccination. The receptor set was obtained from a man younger than 35 who received the YFV17D yellow fever vaccine.

The rearrangement uses TRBV7-2 and TRBJ2-2; unclear D gene. Per the germline V gene, CDR1 is SGHTA and CDR2 is FQGNSA. CDR3 length equals 16 residues. V lost 5 bases and J 2 bases, leaving 15 bases between the germline ends. The CDR3 coding sequence is TGTGCCAGCAGCCCCCGGAACTTGAGAAACACCGGGGAGCTGTTTTTT. Translating gives CASSPRNLRNTGELFF.

The chain is built from TRBV7-2 and TRBJ2-1; 9 bases fit TRBD2. There are 15 residues in the CDR3. With 6 bases clipped from V and 0 bases from J, the junction kept 3 bases outside the gene matches. CDR1 is SGHTA and CDR2 is FQGNSA in the germline V gene. The CDR3 bases are TGTGCCAGCAGTCCTAGCGGGGACTCCTACAATGAGCAGTTCTTC. Translating it yields CASSPSGDSYNEQFF.

The chain joins TRBV7-9 to TRBJ2-1, with D hard to call. The CDR3 covers 15 residues. V was shortened by 1 base and J by 8 bases, with 15 bases between the two germline ends. Germline lookup yields CDR1 SEHNR and CDR2 FQNEAQ (reference sequence). The DNA of the CDR3 is TGTGCCAGCAGCTTAGGGACCTTTTATACCTATGAGCAGTTCTTC. Protein sequence: CASSLGTFYTYEQFF. Combining the CDR3 with reference TRBV7-9 and TRBJ2-1 gives the whole variable domain DTGVSQNPRHKITKRGQNVTFRCDPISEHNRLYWYRQTLGQGPEFLTYFQNEAQLEKSRLLSDRFSAERPKGSFSTLEIQRTEQGDSAMYLCASSLGTFYTYEQFFGPGTRLTVL.

This clonotype was counted many times. This chain uses TRBV5-6 with TRBJ2-5, with TRBD2 matching 7 bases. Trimming cost V 1 base and J 5 bases; bases outside gene matches: 8. The germline CDR1 and CDR2 sequences are SGHDT and YYEEEE. This CDR3 has 15 amino acids. The CDR3 region is CASSLRAMGGETQYF. The CDR3 DNA reads as TGTGCCAGCAGCTTGAGAGCCATGGGAGGGGAGACCCAGTACTTC.

This clonotype was seen many times. This chain uses TRBV29-1 with TRBJ2-3; perhaps TRBD2 as D (6 bases). V lost 6 bases and J 0 bases, leaving 13 bases between the germline ends. The CDR3 totals 14 residues. In germline, CDR1 is SQVTM, CDR2 ANQGSEA. CDR3 nucleotides: TGCAGCGTCCGACTCGCGGGGAGCACAGATACGCAGTATTTT. Its protein is CSVRLAGSTDTQYF.

The genes are TRBV5-1 and TRBJ1-1; D call uncertain. Germline CDR1 SGHRS, CDR2 YFSETQ. V dropped 7 bases and J dropped 4 bases, with 11 bases sitting between them. The CDR3 is made up of 12 amino acids. The CDR3 bases are TGCGCCAGCCGGGTCCCAGGCACTGAAGCTTTCTTT. Protein: CASRVPGTEAFF.

This clonotype was recorded at least ten times. The chain has TRBV29-1 and TRBJ1-1; D is undetermined. Germline V gene sequence: CDR1 SQVTM, CDR2 ANQGSEA. V lost 0 bases to trimming and J lost 5 bases, with 19 bases between them. The CDR3 runs to 16 residues. CDR3 loop: CSVEDRPRGPRTEAFF. The CDR3 DNA reads as TGCAGCGTTGAAGATCGACCCCGGGGTCCGCGGACTGAAGCTTTCTTT.

V is TRBV6-2 or TRBV6-3 and J is TRBJ1-4; D gene unclear. The ends were cut back, 7 bases at V and 5 bases at J, with 17 bases in the middle. This CDR3 is 15 amino acids long. Germline lookup yields CDR1 MNHEY and CDR2 SVGEGT. The CDR3 reads CASTETTALNEKLFF. The CDR3 DNA reads TGTGCCAGCACGGAAACGACGGCCTTAAATGAAAAACTGTTTTTT.

This clonotype was seen repeatedly, ten times or more. The J gene is TRBJ2-5, the V gene TRBV5-1; tentative D call: TRBD1 (6 bases). The V gene's germline CDR1 is SGHRS and CDR2 YFSETQ. V was clipped by 0 bases and J by 4 bases, with 13 bases between them. The CDR3 loop spans 15 amino acids. CDR3 in DNA: TGCGCCAGCAGCTTGGAAACAGGGAAGGGAGAGACCCAGTACTTC. Its translation: CASSLETGKGETQYF.

The V and J genes are TRBV29-1 and TRBJ1-2; the D is unclear. V was shortened by 2 bases and J by 7 bases, with 14 bases between the two germline ends. The CDR3 runs to 13 residues. In germline, CDR1 is SQVTM, CDR2 ANQGSEA. The CDR3 region has the DNA TGCAGCGTTGAAAAAACGGCAGGTGGTGGCTACACCTTC. Translated: CSVEKTAGGGYTF.

The chain uses TRBV19 and TRBJ1-5; TRBD1 might be the D (6 bases). Germline V gene lookup returns CDR1 LNHDA and CDR2 SQIVND (reference sequence). Trimming removed 1 base from V and 7 bases from J, with 11 bases in between. The CDR3 contains 14 residues. The CDR3 spells CASSIAPGEQPQHF. CDR3 bases: TGTGCCAGTAGTATAGCGCCAGGGGAGCAGCCCCAGCATTTT.

There are many counts of this clonotype. The chain carries TRBV7-9 and TRBJ2-7; TRBD2 aligns across 8 bases. The germline V gene has CDR1 SEHNR and CDR2 FQNEAQ (reference sequence). CDR3 length equals 13 residues. The V and J ends lost 6 bases and 5 bases, in that order; junction bases with no gene match: 6. CDR3 residues: CASRPGLENEQYF. The CDR3 DNA reads TGTGCCAGCAGACCGGGACTAGAGAACGAGCAGTACTTC.